These 8 T cell receptor beta chains share one sample of origin, sequenced in a study of blood T cell repertoires in COVID-19. Here immunoSEQ multiplex PCR was the method, and the copy in TCRdb shows in-frame clones only, minus some. The repertoire consists of around 170,000 clones, with 65% to 90% occurring once and the leading ten covering 7.5% to 10%. Sample: peripheral blood. These receptors were obtained from a man aged 50-60 years with active or convalescent COVID-19.

The V call is TRBV7-9, the J call TRBJ1-1, with D tentatively TRBD1 (5 bases). Trimming took off 1 base at V and 4 bases at J, with 10 bases between the two ends. The CDR3 totals 14 residues. Germline V gene lookup returns CDR1 SEHNR and CDR2 FQNEAQ (reference sequence). The CDR3 is CASSLGDWATEAFF. The DNA of the CDR3 is TGTGCCAGCAGCTTAGGGGACTGGGCCACTGAAGCTTTCTTT.

Only one count was recorded for this clone. The V and J genes are TRBV6-5 and TRBJ1-2; 9 positions match TRBD1. The V gene's germline CDR1 is MNHEY and CDR2 SVGAGI. The CDR3 consists of 13 residues. Trimming removed 6 bases from V and 7 bases from J; junction bases left unmatched: 6. This CDR3 reads CASSQTGGRGYTF. In nucleotides, the CDR3 is TGTGCCAGCAGCCAGACAGGGGGTCGTGGCTACACCTTC.

The J gene is TRBJ2-7, the V gene TRBV28; 13 bases map to TRBD2. Germline CDR1 MDHEN, CDR2 SYDVKM. This CDR3 has 16 residues. V shed 6 bases and J 0 bases; nucleotides not matched to a gene: 5. The CDR3 DNA reads as TGTGCCAGCAGGTTACTAGCGGGGGGGGGCTCCTACGAGCAGTACTTC. It codes for CASRLLAGGGSYEQYF.

The chain couples TRBV7-9 to TRBJ1-5, with 7 bases fitting TRBD1. CDR1 is SEHNR, CDR2 FQNEAQ, per germline (reference sequence). This CDR3 has 18 amino acids. The ends lost 0 bases at V and 5 bases at J; junction bases unmatched: 13. The CDR3 spells CASSLALAGGLEDQPQHF. As DNA, the CDR3 is TGTGCCAGCAGCTTAGCGTTGGCAGGGGGATTAGAGGATCAGCCCCAGCATTTT.

The rearrangement links TRBV28 to TRBJ2-3; maybe TRBD2 (6 bases). Germline values: CDR1 MDHEN, CDR2 SYDVKM. The CDR3 covers 14 residues. Deletions cut 3 bases from V and 1 base from J, with 8 bases between. Here the CDR3 DNA reads TGTGCCAGCAGTTTGGGGGGTGGCACAGATACGCAGTATTTT. It codes for CASSLGGGTDTQYF. Drawing the rest from reference TRBV28 and TRBJ2-3, the complete variable domain is DVKVTQSSRYLVKRTGEKVFLECVQDMDHENMFWYRQDPGLGLRLIYFSYDVKMKEKGDIPEGYSVSREKKERFSLILESASTNQTSMYLCASSLGGGTDTQYFGPGTRLTVL.

The chain links TRBV27 to TRBJ2-1, with a weak D call TRBD2 (5 bases). The germline V and J ends were trimmed by 4 bases and 5 bases, with 18 bases remaining between them. This CDR3 region has 16 residues. The germline V gene has CDR1 MNHEY and CDR2 SMNVEV (reference sequence). The CDR3 here is CASSSRISAFNNEQFF. The CDR3 region has the DNA TGTGCCAGCAGTTCTCGAATTAGCGCATTTAACAATGAGCAGTTCTTC.

This sequence joins TRBV24-1 and TRBJ1-4; 7 bases match TRBD1. The CDR3 sequence is 13 residues long. Trimming cost V 9 bases and J 4 bases; bases outside gene matches: 4. CDR1 is KGHDR and CDR2 is SFDVKD in the germline V gene. The CDR3 region is CATGTADNEKLFF. CDR3 DNA: TGTGCCACCGGGACAGCCGATAATGAAAAACTGTTTTTT.

The chain recombines TRBV24-1 with TRBJ1-2; 7 nucleotides line up with TRBD1. Trimming took 6 bases from V and 7 from J; bases not matched to a gene: 4. Germline CDR1 KGHDR, CDR2 SFDVKD. The CDR3 is made up of 12 amino acids. The CDR3 bases are TGTGCCACCAGTCAGACAGGGACTGGCTACACCTTC. Translation: CATSQTGTGYTF.